The rows below give T cell receptor beta chains drawn from one sample of a study of response to subunit inactivated influenza vaccine. TCRdb used MiXCR to reprocess the RT-PCR reads, holding one entry per CDR3 protein. The profile shows about 700,000 distinct CDR3 sequences, roughly 13% of them singletons. The source material was PBMCs from blood, sampled 14 to 15 days before vaccination. These receptors were collected from a man in his fifties who received an inactivated influenza vaccine. The CDR3 runs from the conserved cysteine through the conserved F or W. Each record gives: V gene, clone size, J gene, D gene, CDR3 protein, CDR3 DNA. A D gene is named only where the DNA matches it firmly. Some rows mark clone size as missing; the rest say once, few, many or name a class of expanded clone.

>TRBV5-1|few|TRBJ1-1|NA
CASSSTGSMNTEAFF
TGCGCCAGCAGCTCTACAGGGAGTATGAACACTGAAGCTTTCTTT
>TRBV10-3|few|TRBJ1-1|NA
CAISNDLNTEAFF
TGTGCCATCAGCAATGATTTGAACACTGAAGCTTTCTTT
>TRBV5-6|few|TRBJ2-3|NA
CASSDVLAGTIFLLPSTDTQYF
TGTGCCAGCAGCGATGTCCTTGCCGGTACTATTTTTCTTTTACCTAGCACAGATACGCAGTATTTT
>TRBV7-9|few|TRBJ1-1|TRBD1
CASSRTGQSPEAFF
TGTGCCAGCAGTCGGACAGGGCAATCCCCTGAAGCTTTCTTT
>TRBV10-3|many|TRBJ1-4|TRBD1
CAIGQGPNEKLFF
TGTGCCATAGGACAGGGGCCTAATGAAAAACTGTTTTTT
>TRBV20-1|NA|TRBJ2-1|TRBD2
CSARDWASGNEQFF
TGCAGTGCTAGAGATTGGGCTAGCGGCAATGAGCAGTTCTTC
>TRBV30|few|TRBJ2-3|NA
CAWSAGTQASTDTQYF
TGTGCCTGGAGTGCCGGGACTCAAGCTAGCACAGATACGCAGTATTTT
>TRBV6-2/TRBV6-3|few|TRBJ1-1|NA
CASSYGRRGTEAFF
TGTGCCAGCAGTTACGGTCGACGGGGCACTGAAGCTTTCTTT
>TRBV28|NA|TRBJ1-1|NA
CASSLKLTEAFF
TGTGCCAGCAGTTTAAAACTCACTGAAGCTTTCTTT
>TRBV20-1|NA|TRBJ2-1|TRBD2
CSARDPSGSLDEQFF
TGCAGTGCTAGAGACCCTAGCGGGAGTCTGGATGAGCAGTTCTTC
>TRBV11-2|NA|TRBJ2-2|NA
CASSLPRESNTGELFF
TGTGCCAGCAGCTTACCCAGGGAGTCGAACACCGGGGAGCTGTTTTTT
>TRBV12-3/TRBV12-4|NA|TRBJ1-2|NA
CASTKSGGLYGYTF
TGTGCCAGCACTAAAAGCGGGGGCCTCTATGGCTACACCTTC
>TRBV10-3|NA|TRBJ1-6|TRBD1
CAIRPDRDTSPLHF
TGTGCCATCCGCCCGGACAGGGATACTTCACCCCTCCACTTT
>TRBV12-3/TRBV12-4|few|TRBJ2-2|TRBD1
CASRTGAFGELFF
TGTGCCAGCAGGACAGGGGCCTTCGGGGAGCTGTTTTTT
>TRBV5-5|many|TRBJ2-1|TRBD2
CASSGRGAGAGDNEQFF
TGTGCCAGCAGCGGGCGGGGGGCAGGGGCCGGAGACAATGAGCAGTTCTTC